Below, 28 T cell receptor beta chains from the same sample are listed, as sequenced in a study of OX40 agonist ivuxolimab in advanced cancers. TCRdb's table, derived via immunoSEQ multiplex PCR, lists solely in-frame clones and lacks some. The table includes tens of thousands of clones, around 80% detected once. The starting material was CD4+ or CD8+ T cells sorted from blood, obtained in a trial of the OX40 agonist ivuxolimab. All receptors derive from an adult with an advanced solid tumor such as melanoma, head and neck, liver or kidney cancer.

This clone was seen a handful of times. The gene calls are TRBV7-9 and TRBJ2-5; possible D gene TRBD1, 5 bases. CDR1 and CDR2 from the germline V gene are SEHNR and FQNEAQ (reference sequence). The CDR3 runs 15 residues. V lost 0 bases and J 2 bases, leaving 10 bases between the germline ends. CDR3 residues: CASSLAWGSQETQYF. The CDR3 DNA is TGTGCCAGCAGCTTAGCCTGGGGCAGTCAAGAGACCCAGTACTTC.

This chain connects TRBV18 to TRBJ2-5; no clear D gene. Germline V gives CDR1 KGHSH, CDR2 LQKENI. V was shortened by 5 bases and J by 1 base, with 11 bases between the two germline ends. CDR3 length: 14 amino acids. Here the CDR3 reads CASSTRSTQETQYF. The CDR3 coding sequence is TGTGCCAGCTCAACGAGGTCGACCCAAGAGACCCAGTACTTC.

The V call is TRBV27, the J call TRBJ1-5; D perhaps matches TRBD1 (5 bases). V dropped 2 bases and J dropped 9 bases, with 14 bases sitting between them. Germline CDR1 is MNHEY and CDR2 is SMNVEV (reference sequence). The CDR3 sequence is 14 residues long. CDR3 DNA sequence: TGTGCCAGCAGTTTAGGCGCAGGGTTGGGGCCCCAGCATTTT. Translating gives CASSLGAGLGPQHF.

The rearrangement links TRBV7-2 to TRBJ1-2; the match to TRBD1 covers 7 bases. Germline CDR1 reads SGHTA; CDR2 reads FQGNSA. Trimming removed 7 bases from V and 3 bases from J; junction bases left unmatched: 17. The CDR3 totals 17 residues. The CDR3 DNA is TGTGCCAGCACGATAAGAATTATTCCGGGACAGTACTATGGCTACACCTTC. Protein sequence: CASTIRIIPGQYYGYTF.

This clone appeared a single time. The CDR3 DNA reads as TGTGCCAGCAGCGTAGGCCGGACAGGGACCGACGAGCAGTACTTC. It specifies CASSVGRTGTDEQYF. The chain employs TRBV9 and TRBJ2-7; 8 bases are shared with TRBD1. The CDR3 consists of 15 residues. Per the germline V gene, CDR1 is SGDLS and CDR2 is YYNGEE. Trimming removed 0 bases from V and 5 bases from J; junction bases left unmatched: 7. Looking up the rest from reference TRBV9 and TRBJ2-7 gives the full variable domain: DSGVTQTPKHLITATGQRVTLRCSPRSGDLSVYWYQQSLDQGLQFLIQYYNGEERAKGNILERFSAQQFPDLHSELNLSSLELGDSALYFCASSVGRTGTDEQYFGPGTRLTVT.

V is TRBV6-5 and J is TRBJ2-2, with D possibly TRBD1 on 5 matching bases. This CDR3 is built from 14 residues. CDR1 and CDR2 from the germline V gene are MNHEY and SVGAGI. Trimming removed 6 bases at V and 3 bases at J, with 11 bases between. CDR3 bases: TGTGCCAGCAGCCGTGGGGCGTACACCGGGGAGCTGTTTTTT. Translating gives CASSRGAYTGELFF.

The CDR3 sequence is CASSPGQTTNNSPLHF. CDR3 sequence (DNA): TGTGCCAGCAGCCCAGGGCAAACGACTAATAATTCACCCCTCCACTTT. The gene calls are TRBV9 and TRBJ1-6; weak D call: TRBD1 (5 bases). Trimming removed 4 bases from V and 5 bases from J, with 16 bases in between. The CDR3 is made up of 16 amino acids. CDR1 and CDR2 from the germline V gene are SGDLS and YYNGEE.

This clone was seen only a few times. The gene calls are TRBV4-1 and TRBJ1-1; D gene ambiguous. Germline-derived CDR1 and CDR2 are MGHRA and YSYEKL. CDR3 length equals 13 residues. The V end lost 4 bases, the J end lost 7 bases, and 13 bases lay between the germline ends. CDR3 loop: CASSLQPGLEAFF. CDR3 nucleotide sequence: TGCGCCAGCAGCCTCCAACCCGGGCTTGAAGCTTTCTTT.

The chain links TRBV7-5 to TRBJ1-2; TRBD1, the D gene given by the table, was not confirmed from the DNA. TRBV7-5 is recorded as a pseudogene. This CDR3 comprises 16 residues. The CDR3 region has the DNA TGTGCCAGAAGCCTGAGGACAGATTATTCTAACTATGGCTACACCTTC. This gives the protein CARSLRTDYSNYGYTF.

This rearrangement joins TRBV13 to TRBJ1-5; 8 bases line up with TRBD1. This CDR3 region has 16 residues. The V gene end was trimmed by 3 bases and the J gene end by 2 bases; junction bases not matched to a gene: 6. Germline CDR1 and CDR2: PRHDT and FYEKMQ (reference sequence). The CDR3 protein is CASSFSGGAGNQPQHF. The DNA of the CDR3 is TGTGCCAGCAGCTTTTCAGGGGGCGCGGGCAATCAGCCCCAGCATTTT.

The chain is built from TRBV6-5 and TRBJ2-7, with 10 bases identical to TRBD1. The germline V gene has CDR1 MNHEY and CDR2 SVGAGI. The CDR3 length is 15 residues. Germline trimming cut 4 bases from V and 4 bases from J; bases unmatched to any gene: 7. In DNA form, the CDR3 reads TGTGCCAGCAGTTCTCAACGGGGACAGGGGTACGAGCAGTACTTC. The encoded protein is CASSSQRGQGYEQYF.

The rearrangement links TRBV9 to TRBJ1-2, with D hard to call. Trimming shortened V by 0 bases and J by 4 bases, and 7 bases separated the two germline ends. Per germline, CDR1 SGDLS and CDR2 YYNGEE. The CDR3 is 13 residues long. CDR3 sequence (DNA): TGTGCCAGCAGCGTAGGGCACGTCTATGGCTACACCTTC. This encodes CASSVGHVYGYTF. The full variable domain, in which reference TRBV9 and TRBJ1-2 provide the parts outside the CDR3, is DSGVTQTPKHLITATGQRVTLRCSPRSGDLSVYWYQQSLDQGLQFLIQYYNGEERAKGNILERFSAQQFPDLHSELNLSSLELGDSALYFCASSVGHVYGYTFGSGTRLTVV.

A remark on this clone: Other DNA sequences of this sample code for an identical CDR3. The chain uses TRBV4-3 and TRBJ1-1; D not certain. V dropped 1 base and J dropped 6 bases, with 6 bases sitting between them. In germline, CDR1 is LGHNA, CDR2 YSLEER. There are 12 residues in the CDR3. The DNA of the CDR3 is TGCGCCAGCAGCCAAGGAGGATCTGAAGCTTTCTTT. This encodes CASSQGGSEAFF.

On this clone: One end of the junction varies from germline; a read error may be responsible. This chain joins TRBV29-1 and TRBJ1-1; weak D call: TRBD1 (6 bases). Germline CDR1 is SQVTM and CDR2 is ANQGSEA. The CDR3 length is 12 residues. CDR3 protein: CSVGGGNSEAFF. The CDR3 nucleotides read TGCAGCGTTGGAGGGGGGAACTCTGAAGCTTTCTTT.

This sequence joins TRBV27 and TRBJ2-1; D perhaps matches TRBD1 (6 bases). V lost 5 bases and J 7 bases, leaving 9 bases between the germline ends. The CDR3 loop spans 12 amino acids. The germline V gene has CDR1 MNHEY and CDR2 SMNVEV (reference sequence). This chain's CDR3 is CASSPQGNEQFF. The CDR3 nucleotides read TGTGCCAGCAGTCCCCAGGGGAATGAGCAGTTCTTC.

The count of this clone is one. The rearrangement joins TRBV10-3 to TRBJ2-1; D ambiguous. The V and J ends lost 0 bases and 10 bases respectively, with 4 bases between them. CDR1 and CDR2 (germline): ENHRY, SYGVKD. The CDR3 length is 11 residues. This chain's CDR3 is CAISESGEQFF. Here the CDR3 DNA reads TGTGCCATCAGTGAGTCCGGGGAGCAGTTCTTC.

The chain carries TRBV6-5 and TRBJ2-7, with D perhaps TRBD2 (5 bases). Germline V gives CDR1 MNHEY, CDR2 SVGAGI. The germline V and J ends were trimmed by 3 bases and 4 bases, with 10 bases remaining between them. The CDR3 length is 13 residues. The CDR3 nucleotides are TGTGCCAGCAGTTATACCTCGGGATACGAGCAGTACTTC. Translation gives CASSYTSGYEQYF.

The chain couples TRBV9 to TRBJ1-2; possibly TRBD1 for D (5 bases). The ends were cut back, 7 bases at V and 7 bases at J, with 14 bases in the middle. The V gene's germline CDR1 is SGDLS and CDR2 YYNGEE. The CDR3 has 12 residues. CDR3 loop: CASGGRPGGYTF. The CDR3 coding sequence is TGTGCCAGCGGGGGACGGCCGGGTGGCTACACCTTC.

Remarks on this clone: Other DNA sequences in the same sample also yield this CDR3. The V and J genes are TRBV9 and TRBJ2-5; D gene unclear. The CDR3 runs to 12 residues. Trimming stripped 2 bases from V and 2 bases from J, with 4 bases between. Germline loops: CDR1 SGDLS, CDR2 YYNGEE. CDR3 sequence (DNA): TGTGCCAGCAGCGTGAATCAAGAGACCCAGTACTTC. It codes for CASSVNQETQYF.

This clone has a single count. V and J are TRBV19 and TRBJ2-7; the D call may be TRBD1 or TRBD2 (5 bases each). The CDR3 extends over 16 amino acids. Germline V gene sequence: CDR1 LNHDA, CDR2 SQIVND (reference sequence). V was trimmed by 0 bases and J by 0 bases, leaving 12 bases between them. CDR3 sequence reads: CASSIDSGTPSYEQYF. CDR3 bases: TGTGCCAGTAGTATAGATTCGGGGACCCCCTCCTACGAGCAGTACTTC.

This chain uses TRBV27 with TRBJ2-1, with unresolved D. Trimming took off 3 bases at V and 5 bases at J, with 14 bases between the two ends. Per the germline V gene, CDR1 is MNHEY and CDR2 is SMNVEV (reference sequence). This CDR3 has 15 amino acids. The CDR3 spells CASSFRRQTNNEQFF. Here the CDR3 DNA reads TGTGCCAGCAGTTTCCGCAGGCAAACTAACAATGAGCAGTTCTTC.

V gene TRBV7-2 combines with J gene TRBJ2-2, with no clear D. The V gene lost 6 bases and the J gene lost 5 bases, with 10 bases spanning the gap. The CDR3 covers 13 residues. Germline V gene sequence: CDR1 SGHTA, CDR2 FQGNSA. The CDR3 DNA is TGTGCCAGCAGGTTCCTCCCGACCGGGGAGCTGTTTTTT. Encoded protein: CASRFLPTGELFF.

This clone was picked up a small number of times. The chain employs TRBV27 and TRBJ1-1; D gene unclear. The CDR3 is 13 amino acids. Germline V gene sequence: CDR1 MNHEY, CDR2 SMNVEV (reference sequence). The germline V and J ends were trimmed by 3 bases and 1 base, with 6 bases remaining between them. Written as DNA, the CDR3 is TGTGCCAGCAGTTTGAACAGGAACACTGAAGCTTTCTTT. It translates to CASSLNRNTEAFF.

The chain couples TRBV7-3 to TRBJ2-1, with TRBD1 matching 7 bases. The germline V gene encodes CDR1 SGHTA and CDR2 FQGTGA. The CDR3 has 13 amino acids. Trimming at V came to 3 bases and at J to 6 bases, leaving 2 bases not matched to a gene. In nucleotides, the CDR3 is TGTGCCAGCAGCTTCTCAGGGGGCAATGAGCAGTTCTTC. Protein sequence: CASSFSGGNEQFF.

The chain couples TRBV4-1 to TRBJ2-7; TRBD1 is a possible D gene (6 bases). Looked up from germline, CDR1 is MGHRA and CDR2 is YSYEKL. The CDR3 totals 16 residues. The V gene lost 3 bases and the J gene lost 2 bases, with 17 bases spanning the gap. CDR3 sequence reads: CASSQGPDRITYEQYF. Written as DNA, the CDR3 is TGCGCCAGCAGCCAGGGTCCCGACAGGATTACCTACGAGCAGTACTTC.

CDR3 loop: CASSIYLGGQSGNQPQHF. CDR3 coding DNA: TGTGCCAGTAGTATCTATCTGGGGGGGCAATCTGGCAATCAGCCCCAGCATTTT. The chain recombines TRBV19 with TRBJ1-5, with D possibly being TRBD1 (6 bases). This CDR3 contains 18 residues. V was shortened by 3 bases and J by 2 bases, with 20 bases between the two germline ends. Germline values: CDR1 LNHDA, CDR2 SQIVND (reference sequence).

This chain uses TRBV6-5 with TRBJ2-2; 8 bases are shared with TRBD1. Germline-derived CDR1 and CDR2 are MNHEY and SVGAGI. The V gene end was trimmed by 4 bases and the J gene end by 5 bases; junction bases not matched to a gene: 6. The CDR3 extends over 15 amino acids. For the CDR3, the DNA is TGTGCCAGCAGTTCAGGACAGGGATGGACCGGGGAGCTGTTTTTT. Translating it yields CASSSGQGWTGELFF.

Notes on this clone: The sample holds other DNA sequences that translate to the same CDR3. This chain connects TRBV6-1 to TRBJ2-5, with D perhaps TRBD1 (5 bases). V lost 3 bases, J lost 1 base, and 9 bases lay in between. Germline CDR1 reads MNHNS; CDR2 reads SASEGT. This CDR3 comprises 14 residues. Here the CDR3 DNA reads TGTGCCAGCAGTGAGGCCCAGGGCCAAGAGACCCAGTACTTC. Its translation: CASSEAQGQETQYF.